This T cell receptor beta chain was documented in a study of beta chain features in type 1 diabetes (dated by TCRdb to the late 2010s). As for the study more broadly: No differences in mean age, gender distribution, total cell number or subset yield were found between patients and healthy donors. A total of 100 million to 110 million sorted cells were examined across all samples, and a strong correlation was observed between cell number per subset and RNA yield. Regulatory and stem cell-like memory subsets were isolated from only 8 patients and about eight healthy donors, whereas naive and central memory subsets came from all 28 donors. In the study, TCRB repertoires of sorted circulating CD4+ T cell subsets from recently diagnosed type 1 diabetes patients were compared with those of matched healthy donors.

This clone was seen only a few times. Its target antigen remains unknown. No clone much larger than this one lies a single base away; base qualities are absent. General conclusions and limits of the study: At VDJ recombination sites, type 1 diabetes patients had fewer insertions and more deleted nucleotides, which implies abnormalities in thymic rearrangement. PCR may preferentially amplify shorter templates, but because patient and control samples were amplified and corrected together, any resulting skew would affect both groups equally. Because small numbers of individuals were included in the HLA sub-analyses, any influence of HLA type on TCRB rearrangement was left unresolved. Because cDNA rather than genomic DNA was sequenced, highly expressing activated cells could have been over-represented, although no difference in activation and CD3 levels was found between groups. In all four CD4+ subsets, TCRB CDR3 length was moderately but significantly shorter in type 1 diabetes patients. Naive, central memory and regulatory TCRB repertoires appeared more similar among patients than among healthy donors.

Each donor gave one peripheral blood draw, roughly 120 mL on average, collected into heparinised tubes. A BD FACSAria II and a panel including CD45RO, CCR7, CD25, CD127, CD95 and CD27 were used to sort naive, central memory, regulatory and stem cell-like memory CD4+ T cells. A purity above 95% was achieved for all sorted populations. PBMCs were separated immediately by Lymphoprep density gradient centrifugation and were stained directly, without being cultured. So that batch effects would be minimized, each experiment stained and sorted samples in pairs, pairing one healthy donor with one patient. All of the isolated RNA was reverse transcribed with the High Capacity cDNA Reverse Transcription Kit, so expressed TCRB transcripts were sequenced. Deep immunoSEQ sequencing was performed on naive, central memory and regulatory T cell samples, with an average of roughly 4 million total reads per sample. Sorted cells were lysed in RLT buffer and RNA was extracted with DNase-treated RNeasy Micro or Mini kits, depending on cell number. Each cell subset was processed separately to prevent cross-contamination, with patient and healthy donor samples processed together. TCRB sequences were amplified from cDNA with the immunoSEQ multiplex PCR, producing 87-bp fragments spanning the CDR3 region. The amplicons were sequenced using the Illumina HiSeq platform. The published analysis was carried out like this. PCR bias was computationally corrected using synthetic template baselines, reads within Hamming distance 2 were collapsed, and singletons that could not be merged were discarded. Reads were aligned to IMGT to assign V, D and J genes, CDR3 length, and insertions or deletions at six rearrangement sites. Within each subset, clonotype counts were normalized to sorted cell number, and only after that were true diversity and Gini coefficients computed with the tcR R package. Repertoire sharing was quantified using the overlap coefficient calculated on TCRB nucleotide sequences. Out-of-frame TCRB sequences from naive cells were analyzed to stand in for the pre-selection repertoire. TCRdb obtained this table from immuneACCESS and retained in-frame rearrangements with V and J assigned. These tables miss some clones; where compared with another copy, unresolved V genes account for less than half of the shortfall, and the remainder is unexplained. The V and J calls and clone size come from that table; D and trimming were worked out from the DNA. The sample records 300,000 or so clones, 14% of which are singletons. The top ten constitute 0.017% of the sample.

CDR1 and CDR2 are read off the germline V gene as SGHRS and YFSETQ. The CDR3 contains 15 residues, cysteine and phenylalanine counted. Only the CDR3 part of the read is kept: 45 bases, read in frame from the first base. Trimming leaves V shorter by 0 bases and J shorter by 4 bases, with the junction holding 4 bases beyond the gene matches. This TCR derives from a man aged 30 to 39 with type 1 diabetes. Specimen: naive CD4+ T cells from blood. The sample's cell subset or site label, in plain terms: true naive CD4+ T cells. The rearranged segments are TRBV5-1 and TRBJ2-4; TRBD1 fits 7 bases in the junction. CDR3 region: CASSLDRQGKNIQYF. The sequence in DNA is TGCGCCAGCAGCTTGGATAGACAGGGAAAAAACATTCAGTACTTC.